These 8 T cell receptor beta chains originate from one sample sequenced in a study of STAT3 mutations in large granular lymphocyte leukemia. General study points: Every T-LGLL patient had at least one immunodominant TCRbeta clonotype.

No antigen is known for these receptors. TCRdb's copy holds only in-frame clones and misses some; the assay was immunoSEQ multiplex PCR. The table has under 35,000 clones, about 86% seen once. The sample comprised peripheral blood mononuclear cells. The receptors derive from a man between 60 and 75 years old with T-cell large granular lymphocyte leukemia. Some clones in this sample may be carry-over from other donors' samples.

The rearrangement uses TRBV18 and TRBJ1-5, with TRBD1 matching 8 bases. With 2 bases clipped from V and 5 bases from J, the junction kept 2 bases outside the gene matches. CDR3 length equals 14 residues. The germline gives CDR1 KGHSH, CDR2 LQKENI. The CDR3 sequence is CASSPSGGDQPQHF. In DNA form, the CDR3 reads TGTGCCAGCTCACCATCAGGGGGCGATCAGCCCCAGCATTTT.

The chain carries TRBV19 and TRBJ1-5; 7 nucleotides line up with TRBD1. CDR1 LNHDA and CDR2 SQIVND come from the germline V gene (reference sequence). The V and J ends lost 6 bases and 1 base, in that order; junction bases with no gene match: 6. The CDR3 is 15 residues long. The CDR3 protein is CASRPGQISNQPQHF. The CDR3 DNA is TGTGCCAGTAGGCCGGGACAGATAAGCAATCAGCCCCAGCATTTT.

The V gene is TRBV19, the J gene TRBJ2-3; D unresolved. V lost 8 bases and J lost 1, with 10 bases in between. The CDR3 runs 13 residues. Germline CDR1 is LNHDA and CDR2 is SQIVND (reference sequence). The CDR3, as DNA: TGTGCCAGTTCCCGGACCCGCACAGATACGCAGTATTTT. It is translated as CASSRTRTDTQYF.

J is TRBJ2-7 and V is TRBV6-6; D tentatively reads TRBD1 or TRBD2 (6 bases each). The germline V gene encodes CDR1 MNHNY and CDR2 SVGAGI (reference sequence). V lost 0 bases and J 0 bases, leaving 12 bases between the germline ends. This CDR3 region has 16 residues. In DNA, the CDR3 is TGTGCCAGCAGTTACTCTGGCGGGACAAGCTCCTACGAGCAGTACTTC. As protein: CASSYSGGTSSYEQYF.

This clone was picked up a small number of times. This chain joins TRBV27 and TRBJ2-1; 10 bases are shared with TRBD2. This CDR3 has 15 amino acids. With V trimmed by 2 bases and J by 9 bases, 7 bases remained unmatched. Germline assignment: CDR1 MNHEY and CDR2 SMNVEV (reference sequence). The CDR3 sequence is CASSLSPSGSGEQFF. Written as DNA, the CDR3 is TGTGCCAGCAGTTTAAGCCCTAGCGGGAGCGGTGAGCAGTTCTTC.

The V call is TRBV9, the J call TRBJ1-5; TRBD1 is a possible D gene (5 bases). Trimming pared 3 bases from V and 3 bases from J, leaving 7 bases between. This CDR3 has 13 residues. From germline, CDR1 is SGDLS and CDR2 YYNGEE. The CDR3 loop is CASSGGNNQPQHF. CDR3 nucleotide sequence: TGTGCCAGCAGCGGGGGGAACAATCAGCCCCAGCATTTT. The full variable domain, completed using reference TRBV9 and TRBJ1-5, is DSGVTQTPKHLITATGQRVTLRCSPRSGDLSVYWYQQSLDQGLQFLIQYYNGEERAKGNILERFSAQQFPDLHSELNLSSLELGDSALYFCASSGGNNQPQHFGDGTRLSIL.

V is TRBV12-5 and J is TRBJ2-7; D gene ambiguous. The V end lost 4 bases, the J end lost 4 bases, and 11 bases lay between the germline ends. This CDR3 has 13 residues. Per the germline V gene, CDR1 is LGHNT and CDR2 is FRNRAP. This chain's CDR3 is CASGSSGLYEQYF. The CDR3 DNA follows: TGTGCTAGTGGTTCGTCCGGGCTTTACGAGCAGTACTTC.

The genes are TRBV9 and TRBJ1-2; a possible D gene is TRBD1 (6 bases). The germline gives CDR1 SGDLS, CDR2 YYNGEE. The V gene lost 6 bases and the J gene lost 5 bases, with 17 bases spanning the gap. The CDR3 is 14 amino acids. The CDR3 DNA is TGTGCCAGCACCTCACTAGAGGGGGATTATGGCTACACCTTC. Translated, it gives CASTSLEGDYGYTF.